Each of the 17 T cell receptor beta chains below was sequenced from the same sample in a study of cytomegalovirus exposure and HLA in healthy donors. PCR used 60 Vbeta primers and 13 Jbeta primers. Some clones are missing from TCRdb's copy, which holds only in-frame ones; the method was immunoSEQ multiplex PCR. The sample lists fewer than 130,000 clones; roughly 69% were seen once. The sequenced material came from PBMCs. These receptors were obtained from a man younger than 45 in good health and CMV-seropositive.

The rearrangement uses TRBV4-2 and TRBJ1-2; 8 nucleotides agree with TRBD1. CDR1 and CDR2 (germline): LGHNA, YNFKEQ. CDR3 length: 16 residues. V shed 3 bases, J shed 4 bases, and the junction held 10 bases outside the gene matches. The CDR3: CASSQGGTGSFYGYTF. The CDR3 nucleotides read TGTGCCAGCAGCCAGGGGGGGACAGGTTCTTTCTATGGCTACACCTTC.

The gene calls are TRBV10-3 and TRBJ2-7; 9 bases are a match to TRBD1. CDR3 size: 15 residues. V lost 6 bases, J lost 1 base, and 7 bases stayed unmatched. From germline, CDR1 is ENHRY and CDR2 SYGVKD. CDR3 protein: CAIRTDRGLSYEQYF. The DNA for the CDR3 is TGTGCCATCAGGACGGACAGGGGACTTTCCTACGAGCAGTACTTC.

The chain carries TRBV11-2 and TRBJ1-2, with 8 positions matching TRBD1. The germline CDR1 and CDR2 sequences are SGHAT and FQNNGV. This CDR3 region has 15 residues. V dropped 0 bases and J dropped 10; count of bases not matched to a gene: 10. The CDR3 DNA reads TGTGCCAGCAGCTTAGATTGGGGCAGGGGGCTCGTCTACACCTTC. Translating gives CASSLDWGRGLVYTF.

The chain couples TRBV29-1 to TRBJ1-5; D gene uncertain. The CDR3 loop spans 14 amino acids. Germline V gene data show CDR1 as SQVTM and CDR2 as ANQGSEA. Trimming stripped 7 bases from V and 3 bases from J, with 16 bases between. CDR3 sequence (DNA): TGCAGCGCAAGGAGTTCCGGGGTCAATCAGCCCCAGCATTTT. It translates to CSARSSGVNQPQHF.

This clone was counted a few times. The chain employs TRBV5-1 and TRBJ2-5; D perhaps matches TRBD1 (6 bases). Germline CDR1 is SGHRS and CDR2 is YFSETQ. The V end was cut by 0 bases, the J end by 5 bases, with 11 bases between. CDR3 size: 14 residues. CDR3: CASSLGTGIETQYF. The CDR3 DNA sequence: TGCGCCAGCAGCTTGGGAACAGGGATCGAGACCCAGTACTTC.

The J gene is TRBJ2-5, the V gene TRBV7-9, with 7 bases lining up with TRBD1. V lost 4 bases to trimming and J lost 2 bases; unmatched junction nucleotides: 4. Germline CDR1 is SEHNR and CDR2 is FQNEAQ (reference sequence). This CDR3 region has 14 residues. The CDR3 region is CASSWDSVQETQYF. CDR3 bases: TGTGCCAGCAGCTGGGACAGCGTACAAGAGACCCAGTACTTC.

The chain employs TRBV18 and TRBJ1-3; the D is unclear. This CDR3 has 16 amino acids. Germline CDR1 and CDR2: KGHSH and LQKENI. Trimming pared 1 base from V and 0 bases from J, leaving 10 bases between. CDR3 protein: CASSPLGESSGNTIYF. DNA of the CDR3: TGTGCCAGCTCACCACTAGGAGAGAGCTCTGGAAACACCATATATTTT.

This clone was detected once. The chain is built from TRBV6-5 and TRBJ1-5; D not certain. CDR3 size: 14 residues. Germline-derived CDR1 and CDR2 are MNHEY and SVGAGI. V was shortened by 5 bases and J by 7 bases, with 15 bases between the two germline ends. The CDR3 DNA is TGTGCCAGCAGTGATGTACCAAACGGGCAGCCCCAGCATTTT. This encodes CASSDVPNGQPQHF.

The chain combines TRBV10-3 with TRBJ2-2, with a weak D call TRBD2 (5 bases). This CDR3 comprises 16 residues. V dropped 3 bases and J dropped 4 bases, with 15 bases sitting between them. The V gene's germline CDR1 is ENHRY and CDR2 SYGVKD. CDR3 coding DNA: TGTGCCATCAGTGAAGTGGGGAGTCATAGCACCGGGGAGCTGTTTTTT. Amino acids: CAISEVGSHSTGELFF.

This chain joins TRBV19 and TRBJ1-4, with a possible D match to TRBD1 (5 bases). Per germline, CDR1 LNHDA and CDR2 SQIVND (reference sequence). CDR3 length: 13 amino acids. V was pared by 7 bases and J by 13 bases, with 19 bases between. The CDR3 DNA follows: TGTGCCAGTACTCGGGAGGGGTCGGGGAGACTGTTTTTT. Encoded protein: CASTREGSGRLFF.

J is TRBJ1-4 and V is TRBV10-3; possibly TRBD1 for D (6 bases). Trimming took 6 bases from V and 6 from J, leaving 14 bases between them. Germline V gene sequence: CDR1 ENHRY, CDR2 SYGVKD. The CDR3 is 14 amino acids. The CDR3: CAIRGGAPDEKLFF. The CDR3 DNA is TGTGCCATCAGAGGGGGAGCCCCTGATGAAAAACTGTTTTTT.

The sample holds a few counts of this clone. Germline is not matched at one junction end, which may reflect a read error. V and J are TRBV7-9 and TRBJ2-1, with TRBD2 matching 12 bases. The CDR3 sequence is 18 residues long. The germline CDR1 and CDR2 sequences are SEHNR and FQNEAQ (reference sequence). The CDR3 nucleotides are TGTTCCAGCAGCTCCCAGGCCCCTAGCGGGGGGGCCTTGGATGAGCAGTTCTTC. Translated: CSSSSQAPSGGALDEQFF. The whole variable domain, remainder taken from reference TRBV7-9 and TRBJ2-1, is DTGVSQNPRHKITKRGQNVTFRCDPISEHNRLYWYRQTLGQGPEFLTYFQNEAQLEKSRLLSDRFSAERPKGSFSTLEIQRTEQGDSAMYLCSSSSQAPSGGALDEQFFGPGTRLTVL.

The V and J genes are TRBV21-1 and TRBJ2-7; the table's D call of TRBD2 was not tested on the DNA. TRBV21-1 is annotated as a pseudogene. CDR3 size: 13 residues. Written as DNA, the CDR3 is TGTGCCAACGGCGCCGGGGTAGCGAACGAGCAGTACTTC. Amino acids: CANGAGVANEQYF.

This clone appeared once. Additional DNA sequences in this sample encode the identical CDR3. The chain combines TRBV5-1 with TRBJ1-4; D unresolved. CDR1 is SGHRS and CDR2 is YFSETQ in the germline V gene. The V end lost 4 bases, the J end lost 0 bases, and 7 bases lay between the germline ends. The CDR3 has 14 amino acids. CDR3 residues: CASSQAATNEKLFF. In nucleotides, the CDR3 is TGCGCCAGCAGCCAAGCTGCAACTAATGAAAAACTGTTTTTT. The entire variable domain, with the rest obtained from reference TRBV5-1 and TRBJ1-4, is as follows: KAGVTQTPRYLIKTRGQQVTLSCSPISGHRSVSWYQQTPGQGLQFLFEYFSETQRNKGNFPGRFSGRQFSNSRSEMNVSTLELGDSALYLCASSQAATNEKLFFGSGTQLSVL.

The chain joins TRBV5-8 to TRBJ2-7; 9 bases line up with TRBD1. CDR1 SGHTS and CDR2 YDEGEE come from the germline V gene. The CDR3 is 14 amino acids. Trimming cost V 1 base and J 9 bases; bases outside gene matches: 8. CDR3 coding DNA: TGTGCCAGCAGCTTGCCGGGACAGGGCGAAAGGCAGTACTTC. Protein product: CASSLPGQGERQYF.

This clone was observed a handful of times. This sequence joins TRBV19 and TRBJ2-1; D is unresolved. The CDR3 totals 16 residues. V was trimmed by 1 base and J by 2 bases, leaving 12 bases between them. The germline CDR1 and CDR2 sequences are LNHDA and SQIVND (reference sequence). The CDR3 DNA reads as TGTGCCAGTAGTATAGTGTCCCCTGCGGCCTACAATGAGCAGTTCTTC. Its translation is CASSIVSPAAYNEQFF.

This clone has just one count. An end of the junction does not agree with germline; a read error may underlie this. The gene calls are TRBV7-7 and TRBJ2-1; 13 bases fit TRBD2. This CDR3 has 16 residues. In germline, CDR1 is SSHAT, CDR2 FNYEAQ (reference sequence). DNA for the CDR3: TGTGCTAGCAGCCTAGGACTAGCGGGGGCGGGGAATGAGCAGTTCTTC. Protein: CASSLGLAGAGNEQFF.